This entry describes one TCR beta chain. The data are from a study of blood T cell repertoires in COVID-19. Trimming stripped 3 bases from V and 12 bases from J, with 12 bases between. Germline lookup yields CDR1 MDHEN and CDR2 SYDVKM. The CDR3 consists of 12 residues. Each participant's cohort was designated according to participant-reported clinical history. Before being deemed recovered, Cohort 3 donors had two negative PCRs, clearance, or symptom resolution. Authors' data handling: Amplification of reference gene primers provided the estimated nucleated cell counts. Assay: immunoSEQ multiplex PCR; the TCRdb copy retains only in-frame clones and omits some. D and trimming come from the DNA, and the V and J calls and clone size come from that table. The data show approximately 310,000 clones, around nine tenths seen once.

The receptor comes from a man in his 60s who had recovered from COVID-19. The chain links TRBV28 to TRBJ2-1; D is perhaps TRBD1 (6 bases). What was sequenced was PBMCs or T cells enriched from blood (not recorded which). The CDR3 protein is CASSLLQGGQFF. CDR3 bases: TGTGCCAGCAGTTTGCTACAGGGCGGGCAGTTCTTC.